This T cell receptor beta chain is from a study of blood T cell repertoires in COVID-19. Turning to the study itself: COVID-19 samples from acute and convalescent phases originated in the United States, Italy and Spain.

Trimming at V came to 4 bases and at J to 6 bases, leaving 8 bases not matched to a gene. Germline V CDR1 and CDR2: LNHDA, SQIVND (reference sequence). The CDR3 sequence is 15 residues long. The table came from immunoSEQ multiplex PCR; TCRdb's copy has only in-frame clones and leaves some out. The profile covers some 270,000 clones, with around 90% appearing a single time and about 3% taken by the ten largest. Adults between roughly 18 and 90 years of age took part from under 25 US areas. Sequenced input: PBMCs or T cells enriched from blood (not recorded which). V usage is TRBV19 and J usage is TRBJ2-1; 8 positions match TRBD2. This clonotype originated in a man aged 40-49 years who had been exposed to COVID-19. The CDR3 DNA reads as TGTGCCAGTAGTAGGGGACTAGTGGGGCCCAATGAGCAGTTCTTC. This codes for CASSRGLVGPNEQFF. Complete variable domain (other parts from reference TRBV19 and TRBJ2-1): DGGITQSPKYLFRKEGQNVTLSCEQNLNHDAMYWYRQDPGQGLRLIYYSQIVNDFQKGDIAEGYSVSREKKESFPLTVTSAQKNPTAFYLCASSRGLVGPNEQFFGPGTRLTVL.